What follows are 3 T cell receptor beta chains derived from one specimen sequenced in a study of beta chain features in type 1 diabetes. Study-wide results and limits: Shortening that was moderate but significant affected the TCRB CDR3s of Type 1 diabetes patients in all four CD4+ subsets.

These receptors lack a known antigen. Reverse transcribing all isolated RNA meant expressed TCRB transcripts were sequenced. The data were produced by immunoSEQ multiplex PCR, yet TCRdb's version contains in-frame clones alone and is incomplete. Counted here are over 40,000 clones, approximately 70% occurring once; the ten biggest clones make up approximately 2.3%. What was sequenced was Tregs from blood. The receptors derive from a young woman with type 1 diabetes.

This chain uses TRBV9 with TRBJ2-1, with D perhaps matching TRBD1 (5 bases). The length of the CDR3 is 15 residues. The germline V gene encodes CDR1 SGDLS and CDR2 YYNGEE. V lost 4 bases and J 3 bases, leaving 14 bases between the germline ends. This chain's CDR3 is CASSSRGQNYNEQFF. For the CDR3, the DNA is TGTGCCAGCAGCTCCCGCGGACAAAACTACAATGAGCAGTTCTTC.

The chain joins TRBV7-3 to TRBJ2-3; possible D gene TRBD2, 5 bases. Per germline, CDR1 SGHTA and CDR2 FQGTGA. V was trimmed by 5 bases and J by 4 bases, leaving 13 bases between them. The CDR3 runs 14 residues. CDR3 in amino acids: CASSLGPGADTQYF. CDR3 DNA sequence: TGTGCCAGCAGCCTCGGGCCCGGGGCAGATACGCAGTATTTT.

Regarding this clone: Other DNA sequences in this sample translate to the same CDR3. This chain connects TRBV7-2 to TRBJ2-7; TRBD2 matches at 10 bases. Germline CDR1 is SGHTA and CDR2 is FQGNSA. This CDR3 spans 14 amino acids. V shed 6 bases and J 2 bases; nucleotides not matched to a gene: 4. CDR3 region: CASSTGTSAYEQYF. The CDR3 nucleotides read TGTGCCAGCAGTACCGGGACTAGCGCCTACGAGCAGTACTTC.